The count of the clone carrying this TCR beta chain is one. The antigen is undetermined. Measured with immunoSEQ multiplex PCR; TCRdb has only the in-frame clones, and not every one. This table has some 10,000 clones, just over 99% appearing once. This sample stems from a study of monozygotic twins with cystic fibrosis. The CDR3 covers 14 residues. CDR1 MDHEN and CDR2 SYDVKM come from the germline V gene. Trimming shortened V by 5 bases and J by 0 bases, and 11 bases separated the two germline ends. Findings and limits, study-wide: Low clonality (median roughly 0.0099) suggested a mostly naive repertoire. Shared CDR3 numbers were not associated with age, concordance or severity. V usage most resembled the co-twin in 13 of 16 pairs.

Sequenced input: blood. V gene TRBV28 combines with J gene TRBJ2-7; D unclear. This receptor was taken from a young man with cystic fibrosis. CDR3 loop: CASSPLPSSYEQYF. The DNA for the CDR3 is TGTGCCAGCAGTCCCCTGCCGAGCTCCTACGAGCAGTACTTC.